The 20 T cell receptor beta chains reported below all come from one sample, sequenced in a study of brain metastases from non-small cell lung cancer. Assay: immunoSEQ multiplex PCR; the TCRdb copy retains only in-frame clones and omits some. The sample holds roughly 520 clones, about 90% seen once. Sequencing was done on a sample of tissue from a brain metastasis. The receptor set was obtained from a donor aged 40 or over with non-small cell lung cancer.

The chain links TRBV12-3 or TRBV12-4 to TRBJ1-2; possibly TRBD1 for D (5 bases). This CDR3 is 13 amino acids long. The ends were cut back, 6 bases at V and 4 bases at J, with 12 bases in the middle. The CDR3 sequence: CASRGGDSYGYTF. Written as DNA, the CDR3 is TGTGCCAGCAGGGGAGGGGATAGCTATGGCTACACCTTC.

V is TRBV6-5 and J is TRBJ1-4; unclear D gene. Germline CDR1 MNHEY, CDR2 SVGAGI. This CDR3 has 16 residues. V was pared by 0 bases and J by 0 bases, with 8 bases between. The CDR3 DNA is TGTGCCAGCAGTTACTCATTTTTGGCAACTAATGAAAAACTGTTTTTT. As protein: CASSYSFLATNEKLFF.

The chain recombines TRBV5-1 with TRBJ1-6, with D unresolved. This CDR3 contains 15 residues. Deletions cut 5 bases from V and 7 bases from J, with 16 bases between. The V gene's germline CDR1 is SGHRS and CDR2 YFSETQ. Here the CDR3 reads CASSYQRQQNSPLHF. The CDR3 region has the DNA TGCGCCAGCAGTTATCAGAGGCAACAGAATTCACCCCTCCACTTT.

The chain joins TRBV5-1 to TRBJ1-5; TRBD1 might be the D (5 bases). This CDR3 spans 15 amino acids. Trimming left V 5 bases short and J 0 bases short, with 12 bases between. Germline CDR1 SGHRS, CDR2 YFSETQ. CDR3 loop: CASSLEGNSNQPQHF. CDR3 in DNA: TGCGCCAGCAGTTTAGAGGGGAATAGCAATCAGCCCCAGCATTTT.

V gene TRBV14 combines with J gene TRBJ2-7; D is uncertain. V was clipped by 0 bases and J by 7 bases, with 7 bases between them. The CDR3 totals 12 residues. Germline V gives CDR1 SGHDN, CDR2 FVKESK. The CDR3 loop is CASSQEMGEQYF. The CDR3 DNA sequence: TGTGCCAGCAGCCAAGAAATGGGTGAGCAGTACTTC.

V usage is TRBV9 and J usage is TRBJ2-5; D is possibly TRBD1 (6 bases). CDR3 length: 15 amino acids. CDR1 is SGDLS and CDR2 is YYNGEE in the germline V gene. The V gene lost 3 bases and the J gene lost 5 bases, with 17 bases spanning the gap. Here the CDR3 reads CASSARQEMRETQYF. In DNA form, the CDR3 reads TGTGCCAGCAGCGCCCGACAGGAAATGAGGGAGACCCAGTACTTC.

This rearrangement joins TRBV7-3 to TRBJ2-3; D gene uncertain. Germline CDR1 reads SGHTA; CDR2 reads FQGTGA. The CDR3 contains 12 residues. Between the trimmed V and J ends, which lost 2 bases and 6 bases, there was a span of 6 bases. CDR3 loop: CASSLLGDTQYF. The CDR3 DNA is TGTGCCAGCAGCTTACTGGGGGATACGCAGTATTTT.

On this clone itself: A read error may produce the germline difference seen at one junction end. The sample has other DNA sequences that encode this CDR3 too. The chain combines TRBV4-1 with TRBJ2-7, with D maybe TRBD2 (5 bases). This CDR3 spans 18 amino acids. Germline V CDR1 and CDR2: MGHRA, YSYEKL. The CDR3: CASSLRTDSEVSSYEQYF. CDR3 sequence (DNA): TGCGCCAGCAGCCTCCGGACGGACTCCGAGGTTTCCTCCTACGAGCAATACTTC.

The chain carries TRBV6-5 and TRBJ1-5; D may be TRBD1 (5 bases). Germline CDR1 is MNHEY and CDR2 is SVGAGI. The CDR3 sequence is 15 residues long. V was clipped by 10 bases and J by 3 bases, with 19 bases between them. The CDR3 nucleotides read TGTGCCACGCAGACTACGTTGGGACCCAATCAGCCCCAGCATTTT. Its translation is CATQTTLGPNQPQHF.

The CDR3 region has the DNA TGTGCCAGCAGTTCAGGGGAACATCAGCCCCAGCATTTT. This encodes CASSSGEHQPQHF. The chain recombines TRBV6-5 with TRBJ1-5; weak D call: TRBD1 (6 bases). Trimming took 4 bases from V and 5 from J, leaving 9 bases between them. Germline CDR1 is MNHEY and CDR2 is SVGAGI. The CDR3 is 13 amino acids.

The chain has TRBV7-3 and TRBJ2-2; D may be TRBD2 (6 bases). The CDR3 runs to 17 residues. The V gene lost 5 bases and the J gene lost 6 bases, with 22 bases spanning the gap. CDR1 and CDR2 (germline): SGHTA, FQGTGA. The CDR3 sequence: CASSPGLVRAGSGELFF. CDR3 sequence (DNA): TGTGCCAGCAGCCCCGGGCTAGTAAGGGCGGGGTCCGGGGAGCTGTTTTTT.

The chain joins TRBV28 to TRBJ2-3, with unresolved D. Germline assignment: CDR1 MDHEN and CDR2 SYDVKM. The CDR3 is 15 residues long. Trimming pared 6 bases from V and 2 bases from J, leaving 15 bases between. The CDR3 region has the DNA TGTGCCAGCAGGGAGACTTTTTTGCCCACAGATACGCAGTATTTT. Its protein is CASRETFLPTDTQYF.

CDR3 residues: CATSDGGRVSYNEQFF. CDR3 coding DNA: TGTGCCACCAGTGATGGCGGGAGGGTCTCCTACAATGAGCAGTTCTTC. The chain has TRBV24-1 and TRBJ2-1, with 9 bases fitting TRBD2. The J segment lost 0 bases and the V segment lost 3 bases, leaving 2 bases of the junction unmatched. The CDR3 consists of 16 residues. Per the germline V gene, CDR1 is KGHDR and CDR2 is SFDVKD.

This chain connects TRBV3-1 (or the pseudogene TRBV3-2) to TRBJ2-1, with no clear D. V shed 5 bases and J shed 5 bases, with 22 bases lying between them. CDR1 is LGHDT, CDR2 YNNKEL, per germline (reference sequence). The CDR3 runs 17 residues. This chain's CDR3 is CASSKDSPISSDNEQFF. The CDR3 DNA follows: TGTGCCAGCAGCAAGGATAGTCCCATTTCTTCCGACAATGAGCAGTTCTTC.

This chain uses TRBV4-2 with TRBJ1-6; perhaps TRBD1 as D (6 bases). Germline V lookup: CDR1 LGHNA, CDR2 YNFKEQ. This CDR3 region has 15 residues. Trimming stripped 2 bases from V and 7 bases from J, with 12 bases between. CDR3 region: CASSQSGEENSPLHF. In DNA form, the CDR3 reads TGTGCCAGCAGCCAATCAGGGGAGGAAAATTCACCCCTCCACTTT.

The rearrangement links TRBV5-1 to TRBJ2-2; the D gene is possibly TRBD2 (6 bases). This CDR3 is built from 15 residues. V was pared by 1 base and J by 3 bases, with 10 bases between. Looked up from germline, CDR1 is SGHRS and CDR2 is YFSETQ. The CDR3 reads CASSLTGGYTGELFF. The CDR3 nucleotides read TGCGCCAGCAGCTTGACTGGGGGGTACACCGGGGAGCTGTTTTTT.

The sample holds a few counts of this clone. This rearrangement joins TRBV7-2 to TRBJ2-2; 8 bases match TRBD1. CDR3 length: 14 residues. Germline-derived CDR1 and CDR2 are SGHTA and FQGNSA. J gave up 7 bases and V 6 bases, and 7 bases lay outside the gene matches. The CDR3 loop reads CASSLQGAGGELFF. CDR3 nucleotide sequence: TGTGCCAGCAGTCTTCAGGGGGCCGGCGGGGAGCTGTTTTTT.

This sequence joins TRBV3-1 (or the pseudogene TRBV3-2) and TRBJ2-3; D is unresolved. CDR1 LGHDT and CDR2 YNNKEL come from the germline V gene (reference sequence). The V end was cut by 5 bases, the J end by 5 bases, with 14 bases between. There are 14 residues in the CDR3. The CDR3 region has the DNA TGTGCCAGCAGCATTCCCTATCCGCAAGATACGCAGTATTTT. Its protein product is CASSIPYPQDTQYF.

This clone has just one count. The rearrangement joins TRBV4-2 to TRBJ1-6; no clear D. The CDR3 is 15 residues long. Trimming removed 0 bases from V and 9 bases from J, with 12 bases in between. Germline values: CDR1 LGHNA, CDR2 YNFKEQ. Here the CDR3 reads CASSQDGLLSSPLHF. The DNA of the CDR3 is TGTGCCAGCAGCCAAGATGGGCTCCTTAGTTCACCCCTCCACTTT.

This clone occurred a few times. DNA of the CDR3: TGTGCCAGCAGCCAAGATCTCTACGGGGGCACCGGGGATACGCAGTATTTT. Its translation: CASSQDLYGGTGDTQYF. The chain uses TRBV4-2 and TRBJ2-3; D could derive from TRBD1 or TRBD2 (6 bases each). Germline CDR1 LGHNA, CDR2 YNFKEQ. This CDR3 region has 17 residues. Trimming cost V 0 bases and J 6 bases, with 19 bases left between them.